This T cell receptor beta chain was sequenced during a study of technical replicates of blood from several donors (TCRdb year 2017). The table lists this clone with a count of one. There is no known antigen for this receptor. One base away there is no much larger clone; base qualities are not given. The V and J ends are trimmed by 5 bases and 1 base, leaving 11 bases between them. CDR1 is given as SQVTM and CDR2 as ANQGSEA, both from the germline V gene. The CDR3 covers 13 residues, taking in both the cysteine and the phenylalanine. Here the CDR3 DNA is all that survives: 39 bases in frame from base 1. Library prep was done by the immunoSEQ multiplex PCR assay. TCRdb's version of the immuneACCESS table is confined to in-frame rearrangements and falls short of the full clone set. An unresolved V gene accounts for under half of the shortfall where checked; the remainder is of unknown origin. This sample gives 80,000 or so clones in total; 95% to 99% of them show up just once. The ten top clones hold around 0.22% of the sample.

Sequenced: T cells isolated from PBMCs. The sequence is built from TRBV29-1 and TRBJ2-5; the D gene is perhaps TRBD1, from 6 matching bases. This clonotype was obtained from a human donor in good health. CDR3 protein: CSVSGQLQETQYF. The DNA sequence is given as TGCAGCGTTTCAGGACAGCTCCAAGAGACCCAGTACTTC.